The clone carrying this T cell receptor beta chain has a count of ten or more. Its antigen is unknown. TCRdb reprocessed the PCR reads with MiXCR, giving one entry per CDR3 protein. The table shows more than 450,000 distinct CDR3 sequences, with roughly 25% occurring only once. This CDR3 is 16 amino acids long. The germline CDR1 and CDR2 sequences are SEHNR and FQNEAQ (reference sequence). V gave up 3 bases and J gave up 0 bases; unmatched junction bases: 7. This sample was included in a study of molecular identifiers for immune sequencing clone quantification. In the study overall: Replicate RNA from approximately 20,000 or 98,000 naive CD8 T cells formed five aliquots; four were sequenced. General study findings and limits: Clonotypes surpassing 20 RNA copies contained over 97% of effector molecules, versus under 1% in naive cells. Among about 1 million naive cells, as was reported, spiked Jurkat TCR RNA from one cell was detectable.

Sample: naive CD8+ T cells from blood, with Jurkat cell RNA spiked in. Subset indicated: FACS-sorted CD8+CD4-CCR7+CD45RA+ naive T cells. The receptor was isolated from a human donor in good health. Some libraries in this study had Jurkat cell RNA spiked in. The gene calls are TRBV7-9 and TRBJ2-7, with 8 bases matching TRBD2. In DNA, the CDR3 is TGTGCCAGCAGCTTCGAAGGAGGGACTAGCTCCTACGAGCAGTACTTC. This encodes CASSFEGGTSSYEQYF.